This TCR beta chain was identified in a study of blood T cell repertoires in COVID-19. At the level of the study: Sites in the United States, Italy and Spain provided acute and convalescent COVID-19 samples. Nucleic acid was either cDNA or gDNA, and it came from T cells, B-cell-depleted T cells, or PBMCs.

Patients at the Seattle site were enrolled during active infection and followed longitudinally. V shed 3 bases, J shed 1 base, and the junction held 6 bases outside the gene matches. Germline V CDR1 and CDR2: LNHDA, SQIVND (reference sequence). The CDR3 sequence is 16 residues long. Authors' methods: Nucleated cell number was recorded as an estimate derived from reference gene primer amplification. This table comes from immunoSEQ multiplex PCR, and its TCRdb copy is limited to in-frame clones, with some not included. The V and J calls and the clone size are those of that table, but D and trimming were determined from the DNA. The data contain more than 200,000 clones, about 86% of them seen just once; the ten biggest clones take up 9.5% to 13%.

The rearrangement joins TRBV19 to TRBJ1-5; the match to TRBD1 covers 7 bases. Sequencing was performed on peripheral blood. This clonotype was obtained from a woman aged 45 to 65 with COVID-19, enrolled during active disease. The CDR3 DNA is TGTGCCAGTAGTATGTCGGGACAGCGAAGCAATCAGCCCCAGCATTTT. Protein product: CASSMSGQRSNQPQHF.